The rows below give T cell receptor beta chains drawn from one sample of a study of T-cell reconstitution after alpha-beta-depleted transplantation in children. TCRdb redid the calling of the PCR reads with MiXCR, one entry per CDR3 protein. The table records a few hundred thousand distinct CDR3 sequences, about 7.3% of them present only once. The sample consisted of peripheral blood, taken 360 days after TCRalphabeta/CD19-depleted stem cell transplant. The source is a female patient aged 2-15 years who had a stem cell transplant for Fanconi anemia, so the T cells may come from the graft donor. The CDR3 runs from the conserved cysteine through the conserved F or W. Fields, in order: CDR3 protein, CDR3 DNA, J gene, clone size, D gene, V gene, CDR3 length. D genes are given only for firm matches. Part of the rows lack a size; the others show once, few, many or a class for expanded clones.

CASSLVKDSQETQYF	TGTGCCAGCAGCTTGGTCAAGGACAGCCAAGAGACCCAGTACTTC	TRBJ2-5	few	.	TRBV5-6	15
CASSRGTGELFF	TGTGCCAGCAGTCGGGGCACCGGGGAGCTGTTTTTT	TRBJ2-2	many	.	TRBV6-5	12
CAIRLDRGTYNEQFF	TGTGCCATTAGACTAGACAGGGGGACCTACAATGAGCAGTTCTTC	TRBJ2-1	many	TRBD1	TRBV10-3	15
CASHSWRGNTGELFF	TGTGCCAGCCATTCGTGGCGGGGGAACACCGGGGAGCTGTTTTTT	TRBJ2-2	many	.	TRBV12-3/TRBV12-4	15
CASSLGLAPQTQYF	TGTGCCAGCAGCTTGGGACTAGCTCCGCAGACCCAGTACTTC	TRBJ2-5	.	TRBD2	TRBV7-2	14
CASSQDIFRITEAFF	TGCGCCAGCAGCCAAGATATATTTCGGATCACTGAAGCTTTCTTT	TRBJ1-1	few	.	TRBV4-3	15
CASSGTGKDTQYF	TGTGCCAGCAGCGGAACAGGGAAAGATACGCAGTATTTT	TRBJ2-3	many	.	TRBV9	13
CASSEGATEVGEKLFF	TGTGCCAGCAGTGAAGGGGCCACGGAGGTCGGCGAAAAACTGTTTTTT	TRBJ1-4	many	.	TRBV6-1	16
CASSLGQRRETQYF	TGCGCCAGCAGCTTGGGGCAGCGGAGAGAGACCCAGTACTTC	TRBJ2-5	many	.	TRBV5-1	14
CASGREGLGFEKLFF	TGTGCCAGCGGTCGAGAGGGTTTGGGGTTTGAAAAACTGTTTTTT	TRBJ1-4	.	.	TRBV27	15
CSVDTGQGSHEQYF	TGCAGCGTCGATACGGGACAGGGGAGTCACGAGCAGTACTTC	TRBJ2-7	many	TRBD1	TRBV29-1	14
CSARRVVNSPLHF	TGCAGTGCTAGGCGGGTAGTTAATTCACCCCTCCACTTT	TRBJ1-6	few	.	TRBV20-1	13
CASSQDLAGGRHEQYF	TGCGCCAGCAGCCAAGATCTCGCGGGAGGGCGCCACGAGCAGTACTTC	TRBJ2-7	few	TRBD2	TRBV4-1	16
CASSLFADKYEQYF	TGTGCCAGCAGTTTATTTGCGGACAAATACGAGCAGTACTTC	TRBJ2-7	few	.	TRBV27	14
CASREGTGDEQYF	TGCGCCAGCAGGGAGGGGACAGGCGACGAGCAGTACTTC	TRBJ2-7	.	TRBD1	TRBV5-1	13
CATSDRVRDEQFF	TGTGCCACCAGTGATCGTGTAAGGGATGAGCAGTTCTTC	TRBJ2-1	many	.	TRBV24-1	13
CASSQDVVTGQYF	TGTGCCAGCAGCCAAGATGTGGTAACCGGGCAGTACTTC	TRBJ2-7	few	.	TRBV14	13
CASSLIGQPPYNEQFF	TGTGCCAGCAGCTTAATCGGGCAGCCTCCCTACAATGAGCAGTTCTTC	TRBJ2-1	many	.	TRBV7-9	16
CASSLSTGTGVSPLHF	TGTGCCAGCAGTTTATCAACCGGGACAGGGGTGTCACCCCTCCACTTT	TRBJ1-6	.	TRBD1	TRBV27	16